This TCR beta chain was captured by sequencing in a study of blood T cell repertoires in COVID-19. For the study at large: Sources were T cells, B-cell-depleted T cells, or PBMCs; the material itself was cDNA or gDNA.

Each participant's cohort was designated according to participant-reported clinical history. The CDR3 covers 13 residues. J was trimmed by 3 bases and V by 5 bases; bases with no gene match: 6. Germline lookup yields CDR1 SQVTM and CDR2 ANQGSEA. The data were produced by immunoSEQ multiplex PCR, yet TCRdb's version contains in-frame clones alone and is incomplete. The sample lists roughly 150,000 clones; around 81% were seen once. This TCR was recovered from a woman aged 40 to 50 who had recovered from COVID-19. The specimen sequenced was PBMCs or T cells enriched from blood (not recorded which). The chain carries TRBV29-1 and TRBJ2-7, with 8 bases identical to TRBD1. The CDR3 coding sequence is TGCAGCGTTCGAACCGGGACAGGCTACGAGCAGTACTTC. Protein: CSVRTGTGYEQYF.